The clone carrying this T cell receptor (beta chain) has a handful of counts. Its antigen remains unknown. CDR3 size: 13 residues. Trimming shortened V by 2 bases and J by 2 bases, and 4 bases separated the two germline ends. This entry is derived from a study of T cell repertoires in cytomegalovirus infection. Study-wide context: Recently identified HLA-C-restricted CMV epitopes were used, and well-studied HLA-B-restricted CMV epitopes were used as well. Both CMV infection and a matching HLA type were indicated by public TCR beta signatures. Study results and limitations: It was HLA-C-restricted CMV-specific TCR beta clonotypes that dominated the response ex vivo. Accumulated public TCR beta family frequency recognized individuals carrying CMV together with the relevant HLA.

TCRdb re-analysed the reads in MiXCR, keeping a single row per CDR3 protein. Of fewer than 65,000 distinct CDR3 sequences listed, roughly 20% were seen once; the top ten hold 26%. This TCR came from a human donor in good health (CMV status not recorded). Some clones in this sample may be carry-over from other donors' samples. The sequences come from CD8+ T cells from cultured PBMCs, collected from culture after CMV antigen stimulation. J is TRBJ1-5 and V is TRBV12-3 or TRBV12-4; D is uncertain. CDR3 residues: CASSLTGNQPQHF. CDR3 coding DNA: TGTGCCAGCAGTTTAACTGGCAATCAGCCCCAGCATTTT.